This TCR beta chain is from a study of cytomegalovirus exposure and HLA in healthy donors. The PCR employed 60 Vbeta primers together with 13 Jbeta primers. Assay used: immunoSEQ multiplex PCR; TCRdb lists only in-frame clones, some missing. The sample has 140,000 to 150,000 clones; about 8.9% are singletons. Donors were nominally healthy when sampled, though unrecorded immune exposures were likely. Concerning this clone itself: Its specificity is not known.

Study results and limitations: Analysis was performed later, and it showed HLA-associated TCR beta chains to be more clonally expanded than equally common others. A later analysis revealed that TCR association rates differed between HLA loci, peaking at DRB1 and bottoming out at HLA-C.

This clonotype was obtained from a man aged 50-60 years in good health and CMV-seronegative. The sequenced sample consisted of PBMCs.

CDR3 region: CASRARQANTEAFF. CDR3 nucleotides: TGTGCCAGCAGAGCCAGACAGGCGAACACTGAAGCTTTCTTT. The V call is TRBV6-5, the J call TRBJ1-1; tentatively, D is TRBD1 (6 bases). The germline V gene has CDR1 MNHEY and CDR2 SVGAGI. This CDR3 spans 14 amino acids. V lost 6 bases, J lost 1 base, and 12 bases lay in between.